These T cell receptor beta chains were read from a single sample in a study of blood T cell repertoires in COVID-19. Some clones are missing from TCRdb's copy, which holds only in-frame ones; the method was immunoSEQ multiplex PCR. The data show about 200,000 clones, over 75% seen once. Sequences were obtained from peripheral blood. The receptor source for this set is a man older than 75 with acute or convalescent COVID-19. Each CDR3 is given without its conserved first and last residue. Each record gives: CDR3 protein, clone size, V gene. Some rows have no size entry. The others give once, few or many, or a class for an expanded clone.

CDR3aa: ASSLRGRGVNEQY
abundance: -
v_gene: TRBV11-2

CDR3aa: ASSQDLRSTYGYT
abundance: -
v_gene: TRBV3-1/TRBV3-2

CDR3aa: AAQGALSGNTIY
abundance: -
v_gene: TRBV6-5

CDR3aa: ASSPGQLNSPLH
abundance: -
v_gene: TRBV7-6

CDR3aa: ASSVATTEQETQY
abundance: -
v_gene: TRBV9

CDR3aa: ARSTGIPYEQY
abundance: once
v_gene: TRBV23-1

CDR3aa: ASSLPQNTIY
abundance: -
v_gene: TRBV12-3/TRBV12-4

CDR3aa: ASRDEGGARQPQH
abundance: once
v_gene: TRBV28

CDR3aa: SVGEGPNTEAF
abundance: -
v_gene: TRBV29-1

CDR3aa: ASSQDRVAANEQF
abundance: -
v_gene: TRBV4-2

CDR3aa: ASSTTDYSNQPQH
abundance: -
v_gene: TRBV19

CDR3aa: ATVPGPRQGHGYT
abundance: -
v_gene: TRBV6-5

CDR3aa: ASSHGGAYEQY
abundance: -
v_gene: TRBV3-1/TRBV3-2

CDR3aa: ASSYESGSFQY
abundance: -
v_gene: TRBV6-5

CDR3aa: ASSGRAAGNTIY
abundance: few
v_gene: TRBV6-2/TRBV6-3

CDR3aa: ASSPSLAGLQETQY
abundance: -
v_gene: TRBV27